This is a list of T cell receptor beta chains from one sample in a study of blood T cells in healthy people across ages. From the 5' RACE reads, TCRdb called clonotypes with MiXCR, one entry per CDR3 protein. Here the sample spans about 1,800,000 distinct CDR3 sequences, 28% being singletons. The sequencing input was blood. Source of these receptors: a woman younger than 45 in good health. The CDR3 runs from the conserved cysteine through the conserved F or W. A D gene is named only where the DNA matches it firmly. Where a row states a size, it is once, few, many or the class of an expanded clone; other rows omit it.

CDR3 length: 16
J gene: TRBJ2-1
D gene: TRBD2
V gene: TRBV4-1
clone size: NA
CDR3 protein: CASSQDASGVYNEQFF
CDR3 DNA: TGCGCCAGCAGCCAAGATGCTAGCGGGGTCTACAATGAGCAGTTCTTC

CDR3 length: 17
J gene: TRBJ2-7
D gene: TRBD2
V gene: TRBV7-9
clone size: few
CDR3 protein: CASSSYRTSGSLNEQYF
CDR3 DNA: TGTGCCAGCAGCTCCTATAGGACTAGCGGGAGTCTTAACGAGCAGTACTTC

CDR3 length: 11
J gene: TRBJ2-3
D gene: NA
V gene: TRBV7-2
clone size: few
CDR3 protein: CADAGGDTQYF
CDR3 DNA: TGTGCCGACGCTGGGGGCGATACGCAGTATTTT

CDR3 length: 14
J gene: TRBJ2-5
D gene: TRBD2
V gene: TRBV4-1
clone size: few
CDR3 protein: CASSQIAGQETQYF
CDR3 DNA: TGCGCCAGCAGCCAAATAGCGGGGCAGGAGACCCAGTACTTC

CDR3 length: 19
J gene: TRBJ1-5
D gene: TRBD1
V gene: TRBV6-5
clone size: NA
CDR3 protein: CASSSLAQGAVNLDQPQHF
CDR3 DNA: TGTGCCAGCAGTTCCTTGGCCCAGGGGGCGGTGAATTTAGATCAGCCCCAGCATTTT

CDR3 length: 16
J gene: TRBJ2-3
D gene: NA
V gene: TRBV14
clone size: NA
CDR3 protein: CASSQRLDISTDTQYF
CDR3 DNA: TGTGCCAGCAGCCAACGACTAGATATTAGCACAGATACGCAGTATTTT

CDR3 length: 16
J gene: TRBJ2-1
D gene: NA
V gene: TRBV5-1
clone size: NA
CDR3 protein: CASQRRGGESYNEQFF
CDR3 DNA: TGCGCCAGCCAAAGGAGGGGGGGAGAGTCCTACAATGAGCAGTTCTTC

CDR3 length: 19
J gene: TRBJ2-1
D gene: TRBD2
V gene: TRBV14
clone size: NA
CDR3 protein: CASSHLGLASIGGYNEQFF
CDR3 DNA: TGTGCCAGCAGCCACTTGGGACTAGCTTCAATCGGGGGCTACAATGAGCAGTTCTTC

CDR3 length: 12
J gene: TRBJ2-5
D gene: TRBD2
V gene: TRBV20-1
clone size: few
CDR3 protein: CSAGTSEGTQYF
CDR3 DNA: TGCAGTGCTGGGACTAGCGAGGGGACCCAGTACTTC

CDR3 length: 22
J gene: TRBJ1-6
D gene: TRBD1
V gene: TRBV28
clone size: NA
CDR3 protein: CASSFRFGVETGVVSYNSPLHF
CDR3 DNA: TGTGCCAGCAGTTTTCGGTTTGGGGTTGAGACAGGGGTCGTCTCCTATAATTCACCCCTCCACTTT

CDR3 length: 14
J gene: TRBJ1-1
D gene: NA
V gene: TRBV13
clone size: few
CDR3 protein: CASSSSPWATEAFF
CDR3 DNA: TGTGCCAGCAGCTCGTCCCCATGGGCAACTGAAGCTTTCTTT

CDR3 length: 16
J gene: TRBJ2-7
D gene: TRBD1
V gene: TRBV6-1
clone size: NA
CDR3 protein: CASSGRPTGGLYEQYF
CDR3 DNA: TGTGCCAGCAGTGGACGCCCGACAGGGGGTCTATACGAGCAGTACTTC